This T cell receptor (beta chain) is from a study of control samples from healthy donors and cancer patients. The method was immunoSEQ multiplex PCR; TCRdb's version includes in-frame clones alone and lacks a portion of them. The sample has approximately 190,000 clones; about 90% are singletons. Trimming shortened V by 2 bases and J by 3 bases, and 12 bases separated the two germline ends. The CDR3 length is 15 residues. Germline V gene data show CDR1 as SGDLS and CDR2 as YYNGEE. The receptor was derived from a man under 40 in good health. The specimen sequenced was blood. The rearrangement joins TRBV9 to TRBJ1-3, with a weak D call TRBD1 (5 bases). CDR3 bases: TGTGCCAGCAGCGTCAGGGCAGGGTATGGAAACACCATATATTTT. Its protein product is CASSVRAGYGNTIYF.